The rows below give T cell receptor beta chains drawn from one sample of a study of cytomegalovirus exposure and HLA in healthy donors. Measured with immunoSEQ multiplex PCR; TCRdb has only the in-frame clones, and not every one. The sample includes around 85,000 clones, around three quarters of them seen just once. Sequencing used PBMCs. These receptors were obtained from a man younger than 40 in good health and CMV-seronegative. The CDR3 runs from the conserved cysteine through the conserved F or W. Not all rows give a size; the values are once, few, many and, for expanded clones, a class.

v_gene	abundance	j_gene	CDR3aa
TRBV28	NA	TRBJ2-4	CASSHLGDQVKNIQYF
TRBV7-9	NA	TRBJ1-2	CASSFSQSYGYTF
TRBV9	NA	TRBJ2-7	CASSVAPGGSYEQYF
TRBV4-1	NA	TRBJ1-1	CASGNTEAFF
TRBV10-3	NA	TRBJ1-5	CAIGGDSNQPQHF
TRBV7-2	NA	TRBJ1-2	CASSAALSFGYTF
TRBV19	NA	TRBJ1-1	CASSPRTGRMNTEAFF
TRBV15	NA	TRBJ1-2	CATSTNRGRGYTF
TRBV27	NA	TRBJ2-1	CASSLFKGPYNEQFF
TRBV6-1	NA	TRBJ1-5	CASAQGGKAQPQHF
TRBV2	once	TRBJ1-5	CASSEYGALGNQPQHF
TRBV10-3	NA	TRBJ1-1	CATREGPDTEAFF
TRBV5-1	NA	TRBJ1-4	CASSLGEANEKLFF
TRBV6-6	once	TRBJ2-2	CASRLGTSGKAGELFF
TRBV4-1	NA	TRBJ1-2	CASSQGPMTGGNGYTF
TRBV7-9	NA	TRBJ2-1	CAYSGLLAVEQFF
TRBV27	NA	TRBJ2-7	CASSPLDRAGLGGEQYF
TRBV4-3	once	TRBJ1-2	CASSQTGLYGHTF
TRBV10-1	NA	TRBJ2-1	CASSEWQAPYNEQFF
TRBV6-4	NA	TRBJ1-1	CASSDSTQGGTEAFF
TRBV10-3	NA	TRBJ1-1	CAISGRDRGNTEAFF
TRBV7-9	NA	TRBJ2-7	CASSLARSGLEQYF
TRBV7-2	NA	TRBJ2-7	CASSFGTGDGYEQYF
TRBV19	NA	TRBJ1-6	CATRGDRGTSPLHF
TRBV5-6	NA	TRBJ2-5	CASSLFLGQGVETQYF
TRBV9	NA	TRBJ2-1	CASSVTGRNEQFF
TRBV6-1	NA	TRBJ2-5	CASSEARSIQTQYF
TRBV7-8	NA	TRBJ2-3	CASSLVLAGGADTQYF
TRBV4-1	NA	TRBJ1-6	CASSQPKGLGTGIGFTLHF
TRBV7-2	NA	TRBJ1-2	CASSPRQGADGYTF